A selection of T cell receptor beta chains follows, all from one sample in a study of spatial heterogeneity in lung cancer. One entry per CDR3 protein results from TCRdb running MiXCR on the 5' RACE reads. The data hold some 83,000 distinct CDR3 sequences, with approximately 8.1% observed a single time. This material consisted of PBMCs, taken at surgery. These receptors originate from a male donor with early-stage non-small cell lung cancer. CDR3s include the opening cysteine and the closing phenylalanine or tryptophan. A D gene is named only where the DNA matches it firmly. Where a row states a size, it is once, few, many or the class of an expanded clone; other rows omit it.

J gene,V gene,clone size,D gene,CDR3 protein,CDR3 DNA
TRBJ2-5,TRBV12-3/TRBV12-4,few,TRBD1,CASSSGGETQYF,TGTGCCAGCAGTTCAGGGGGAGAGACCCAGTACTTC
TRBJ2-7,TRBV7-9,few,.,CASSRPGTLREQYF,TGTGCCAGCAGCCGGCCCGGTACGTTGAGGGAGCAGTACTTC
TRBJ2-3,TRBV29-1,many,TRBD2,CSVVAGGTDTQYF,TGCAGCGTTGTAGCGGGAGGGACAGATACGCAGTATTTT
TRBJ2-3,TRBV20-1,many,TRBD2,CSARERPGSGRTQYF,TGCAGTGCTAGAGAGCGCCCGGGAAGCGGGAGGACGCAGTATTTT
TRBJ2-7,TRBV5-1,few,TRBD2,CASSWGLAGTYEQYF,TGCGCCAGCAGCTGGGGACTAGCGGGAACCTACGAGCAGTACTTC
TRBJ2-1,TRBV5-4,few,TRBD1,CASSVGQGYEQFF,TGTGCCAGCAGTGTCGGACAGGGCTATGAGCAGTTCTTC
TRBJ2-2,TRBV6-6,few,TRBD1,CASSYGPRTGRTGELFF,TGTGCCAGCAGTTACGGCCCGAGGACAGGGCGGACCGGGGAGCTGTTTTTT
TRBJ2-7,TRBV12-3/TRBV12-4,.,TRBD2,CASTPEAGVSSYEQYF,TGTGCCAGCACCCCCGAAGCGGGAGTGAGCTCCTACGAGCAGTACTTC
TRBJ1-3,TRBV4-3,many,.,CASSQLDISNTIYF,TGCGCCAGCAGCCAACTCGACATTTCGAACACCATATATTTT
TRBJ1-4,TRBV29-1,few,.,CSVGGAATNEKLFF,TGCAGCGTTGGGGGAGCCGCAACTAATGAAAAACTGTTTTTT
TRBJ1-2,TRBV5-1,many,.,CASSLAGILYGYTF,TGCGCCAGCAGCTTGGCCGGAATTCTCTATGGCTACACCTTC
TRBJ1-1,TRBV20-1,few,.,CSARAGAAEAFF,TGCAGTGCTAGAGCAGGGGCCGCGGAGGCTTTCTTT
TRBJ1-6,TRBV5-1,many,.,CASSLGPHSPLHF,TGCGCCAGCAGCTTGGGCCCCCATTCACCCCTCCACTTT
TRBJ2-2,TRBV7-9,few,TRBD2,CASSFTGGPTGELFF,TGTGCCAGCAGCTTCACGGGAGGGCCAACCGGGGAGCTGTTTTTT
TRBJ2-2,TRBV28,many,TRBD2,CASSLTSGTHGELFF,TGTGCCAGCAGTTTGACTAGCGGGACTCACGGGGAGCTGTTTTTT
TRBJ2-7,TRBV20-1,.,TRBD2,CSAPILLAGDFGQYF,TGCAGTGCTCCGATATTACTAGCGGGAGATTTCGGGCAGTACTTC
TRBJ1-4,TRBV9,many,.,CASSVDPPGGGEEKLFF,TGTGCCAGCAGCGTAGATCCTCCGGGAGGAGGGGAGGAAAAACTGTTTTTT